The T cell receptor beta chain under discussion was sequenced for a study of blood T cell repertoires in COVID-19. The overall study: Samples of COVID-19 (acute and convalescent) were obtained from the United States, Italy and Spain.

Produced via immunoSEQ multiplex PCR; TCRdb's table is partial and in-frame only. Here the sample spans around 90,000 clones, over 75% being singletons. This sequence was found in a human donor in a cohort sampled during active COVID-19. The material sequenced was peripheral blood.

Here the CDR3 DNA reads TGTGCCAGCGGGGGGGGAGTAACTAATGAAAAACTGTTTTTT. Residues: CASGGGVTNEKLFF. The chain has TRBV6-5 and TRBJ1-4; a weak D match, TRBD1 (5 bases). V shed 8 bases and J shed 1 base, with 11 bases lying between them. CDR1 MNHEY and CDR2 SVGAGI come from the germline V gene. The CDR3 length is 14 residues.